A selection of T cell receptor beta chains follows, all from one sample in a study of blood T cells in healthy people across ages. Using its own MiXCR run on the 5' RACE reads, TCRdb lists one record per CDR3 protein. The table shows about 580,000 distinct CDR3 sequences, with under 55% occurring only once. The sequencing sample was made of blood. The source is an elderly man in good health. Both conserved end residues are part of each CDR3. The order of the fields is D gene, V gene, J gene, clone size, CDR3 protein, CDR3 DNA. The D gene is left open where the match is weak. The size field is filled for only some rows; it gives once, few, many or a size class.

NA	TRBV7-9	TRBJ2-1	NA	CSSSRLAGEQFF	TGTTCCAGCAGCCGACTTGCGGGTGAGCAGTTCTTC
NA	TRBV6-1	TRBJ1-2	NA	CASRENRAYGYTF	TGTGCCAGCAGAGAAAACAGGGCCTATGGCTACACCTTC
TRBD1	TRBV7-2	TRBJ2-7	few	CASSLGGTGDYEQYF	TGTGCCAGCAGCTTAGGTGGGACAGGGGATTACGAGCAGTACTTC
TRBD2	TRBV27	TRBJ2-4	NA	CASRRESGLAGVSYIQYF	TGTGCCAGCAGAAGAGAGTCCGGACTAGCGGGAGTCAGTTACATTCAGTACTTC
NA	TRBV18	TRBJ1-1	NA	CASSPRRQEAFF	TGTGCCAGCTCACCAAGGAGGCAGGAAGCTTTCTTT
TRBD2	TRBV25-1	TRBJ2-5	NA	CASSESSSGKIETQYF	TGTGCCAGCAGTGAATCGAGTAGCGGGAAAATAGAGACCCAGTACTTC
NA	TRBV10-3	TRBJ2-7	few	CAIRQSGPSYEQYF	TGTGCCATCAGGCAGTCCGGCCCCTCCTACGAGCAGTACTTC
TRBD1	TRBV20-1	TRBJ1-2	NA	CSAITGQGANGYTF	TGCAGTGCGATTACAGGACAGGGGGCGAACGGCTACACCTTC
NA	TRBV7-9	TRBJ1-5	NA	CASSLGQGPQHF	TGTGCCAGCAGCTTAGGCCAGGGGCCCCAGCATTTT
NA	TRBV4-3	TRBJ2-1	NA	CASSQRVIDEQFF	TGCGCCAGCAGCCAGAGAGTGATCGATGAGCAGTTCTTC
NA	TRBV7-9	TRBJ2-1	NA	CASSSTRTHNEQFF	TGTGCCAGCAGCTCGACTAGGACTCACAATGAGCAGTTCTTC
TRBD1	TRBV27	TRBJ2-7	NA	CASRGAGGYEQYF	TGTGCCAGCAGGGGTGCAGGGGGTTACGAGCAGTACTTC
NA	TRBV7-9	TRBJ2-3	few	CASSLEFGTSTDTQYF	TGTGCCAGCAGCTTAGAGTTCGGAACTAGCACAGATACGCAGTATTTT
NA	TRBV7-8	TRBJ2-3	NA	CASSSYRALSTDTQYF	TGTGCCAGCAGCTCCTACCGGGCTCTAAGCACAGATACGCAGTATTTT
NA	TRBV11-2	TRBJ2-5	NA	CASSLVVVGETQYF	TGTGCCAGCAGCTTAGTGGTGGTGGGGGAGACCCAGTACTTC
TRBD2	TRBV3-1	TRBJ2-5	few	CASSPLAGGPQETQYF	TGTGCCAGCAGTCCGCTAGCGGGGGGCCCCCAAGAGACCCAGTACTTC
TRBD2	TRBV7-2	TRBJ2-7	many	CASSLASSGSAYEQYF	TGTGCCAGCAGCTTAGCTTCCAGCGGGAGCGCCTACGAGCAGTACTTC
TRBD2	TRBV29-1	TRBJ2-1	few	CSVTSGGTNEQFF	TGCAGCGTGACTAGCGGGGGGACAAATGAGCAGTTCTTC
NA	TRBV6-1	TRBJ1-5	NA	CASRASGRGGSNQPQHF	TGTGCCAGCAGAGCGTCGGGTAGGGGAGGAAGCAATCAGCCCCAGCATTTT
TRBD1	TRBV7-2	TRBJ1-2	few	CASSQGTGKTNYGYTF	TGTGCCAGCAGCCAGGGGACAGGGAAAACCAACTATGGCTACACCTTC
TRBD1	TRBV7-2	TRBJ2-3	NA	CASSFGTATDTQYF	TGTGCCAGCAGCTTCGGGACAGCTACAGATACGCAGTATTTT
NA	TRBV9	TRBJ2-4	few	CASSVGGPRDIQYF	TGTGCCAGCAGCGTTGGAGGCCCCCGGGACATTCAGTACTTC
NA	TRBV20-1	TRBJ2-5	NA	CSARVQETQNF	TGCAGTGCTAGAGTTCAAGAGACCCAGAACTTC
NA	TRBV3-1	TRBJ2-1	NA	CASSQVASGSAYNEQFF	TGTGCCAGCAGCCAAGTCGCGAGTGGGTCCGCCTACAATGAGCAGTTCTTC
NA	TRBV20-1	TRBJ1-6	NA	CSARQGPRRVAPLHF	TGCAGTGCTAGGCAGGGGCCCCGGCGCGTAGCACCCCTCCACTTT
TRBD1	TRBV6-1	TRBJ1-2	NA	CASNTRQGDHGYTF	TGTGCCAGCAACACAAGACAGGGGGATCATGGCTACACCTTC
NA	TRBV7-9	TRBJ2-1	NA	CASSLAPWEQFF	TGTGCCAGCAGCTTAGCGCCGTGGGAGCAGTTCTTC
TRBD2	TRBV28	TRBJ2-4	NA	CASGRTSGKNIQYF	TGTGCCAGCGGTAGGACTAGCGGGAAAAACATTCAGTACTTC
NA	TRBV6-2/TRBV6-3	TRBJ2-7	once	CASSRGSGQYF	TGTGCCAGCAGTCGGGGCTCCGGGCAGTACTTC
NA	TRBV12-5	TRBJ2-7	few	CASGMYEQYF	TGTGCTAGTGGTATGTACGAGCAGTACTTC
TRBD1	TRBV5-1	TRBJ2-1	few	CASSPGTGGSEQFF	TGCGCCAGCAGCCCCGGGACAGGGGGCAGTGAGCAGTTCTTC
TRBD2	TRBV29-1	TRBJ2-1	NA	CSVEPRLASNNEQFF	TGCAGCGTTGAACCCAGACTAGCTAGCAACAATGAGCAGTTCTTC
NA	TRBV7-9	TRBJ2-7	few	CALSPGYEQYF	TGTGCCCTCTCTCCGGGATACGAGCAGTACTTC
TRBD1	TRBV11-2	TRBJ1-1	NA	CASSPPTGVEAFF	TGTGCCAGCAGCCCTCCGACAGGGGTTGAAGCTTTCTTT
NA	TRBV27	TRBJ2-1	many	CASSLDQGSFYNEQFF	TGTGCCAGCAGTTTAGACCAGGGATCATTTTACAATGAGCAGTTCTTC
TRBD2	TRBV29-1	TRBJ2-3	NA	CSVRTSLGTDTQYF	TGCAGCGTCCGGACTAGCTTGGGCACAGATACGCAGTATTTT